Here is one T cell receptor beta chain with its context. Its antigen is currently unknown. This entry is derived from a study of STAT3 mutations in large granular lymphocyte leukemia. Sequencing used immunoSEQ multiplex PCR; TCRdb keeps in-frame clones, though not all of them. The sample lists 20,000 or so clones, around 93% occurring once. Overall study results and limits: In T-cell large granular lymphocyte leukemia, about half of patients showed multiple immunodominant subclonotypes.

Source material: peripheral blood mononuclear cells. This clonotype originated in a man between 60 and 70 years old with T-cell large granular lymphocyte leukemia. Some clones in this sample may be carry-over from other donors' samples.

CDR3 loop: CASSRAGTGEETQYF. The CDR3 DNA follows: TGTGCCAGCAGCAGAGCCGGGACAGGGGAAGAGACCCAGTACTTC. This sequence joins TRBV5-4 and TRBJ2-5; 10 bases align to TRBD1. J lost 3 bases, V lost 4 bases, and 6 bases had no gene match. The CDR3 has 15 amino acids. CDR1 and CDR2 from the germline V gene are SGHNT and YYREEE (reference sequence).